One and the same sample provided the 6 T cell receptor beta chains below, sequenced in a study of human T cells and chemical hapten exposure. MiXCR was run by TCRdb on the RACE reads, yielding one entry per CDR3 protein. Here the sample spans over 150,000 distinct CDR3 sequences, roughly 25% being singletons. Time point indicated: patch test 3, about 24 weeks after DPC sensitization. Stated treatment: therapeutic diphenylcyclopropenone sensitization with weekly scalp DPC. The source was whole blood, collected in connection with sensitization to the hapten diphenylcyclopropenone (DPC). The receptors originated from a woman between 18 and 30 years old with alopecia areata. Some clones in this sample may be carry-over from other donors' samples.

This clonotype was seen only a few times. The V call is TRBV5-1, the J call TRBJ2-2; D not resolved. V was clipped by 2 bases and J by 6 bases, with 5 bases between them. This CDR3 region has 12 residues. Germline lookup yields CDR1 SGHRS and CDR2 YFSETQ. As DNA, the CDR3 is TGCGCCAGCAGCTTTGCAGCCGGGGAGCTGTTTTTT. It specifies CASSFAAGELFF.

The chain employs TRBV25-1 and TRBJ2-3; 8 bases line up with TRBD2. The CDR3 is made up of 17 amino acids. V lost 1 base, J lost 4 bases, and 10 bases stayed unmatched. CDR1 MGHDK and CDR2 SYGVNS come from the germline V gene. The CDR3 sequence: CASSESEREWFADTQYF. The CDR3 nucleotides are TGTGCCAGCAGTGAATCCGAGCGGGAGTGGTTCGCAGATACGCAGTATTTT.

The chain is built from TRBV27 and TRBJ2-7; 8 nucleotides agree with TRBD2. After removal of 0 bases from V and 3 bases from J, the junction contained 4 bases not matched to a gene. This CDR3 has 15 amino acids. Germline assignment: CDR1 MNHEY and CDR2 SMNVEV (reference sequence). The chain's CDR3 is CASSLSLAGVYEQYF. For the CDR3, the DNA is TGTGCCAGCAGTTTATCCCTAGCGGGTGTCTACGAGCAGTACTTC.

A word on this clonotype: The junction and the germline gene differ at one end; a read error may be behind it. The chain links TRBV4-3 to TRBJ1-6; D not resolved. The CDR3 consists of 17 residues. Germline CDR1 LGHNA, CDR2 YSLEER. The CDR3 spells CASSLGPRSSYNSPLHF. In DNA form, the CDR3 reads TGTGCCAGCAGCCTAGGACCCAGGAGCTCCTATAATTCACCCCTCCACTTT.

CDR3 in amino acids: CASSQDRTGGSNQPQHF. DNA for the CDR3: TGCGCCAGCAGCCAAGATAGGACGGGGGGAAGCAATCAGCCCCAGCATTTT. The chain uses TRBV4-1 and TRBJ1-5, with D perhaps TRBD1 (5 bases). CDR1 and CDR2 (germline): MGHRA, YSYEKL. The V end lost 0 bases, the J end lost 1 base, and 13 bases lay between the germline ends. The CDR3 has 17 residues.

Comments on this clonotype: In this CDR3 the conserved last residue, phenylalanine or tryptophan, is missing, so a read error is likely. CDR3 residues: CASSQASGGARETQYY. DNA for the CDR3: TGTGCCAGCAGCCAAGCTAGCGGGGGGGCCCGGGAGACCCAGTACTAC. The genes are TRBV4-2 and TRBJ2-5; TRBD2 agrees at 12 bases. Germline V gene data show CDR1 as LGHNA and CDR2 as YNFKEQ. The J segment lost 5 bases and the V segment lost 1 base, leaving 5 bases of the junction unmatched. The CDR3 contains 16 residues.